This TCR beta chain stems from a study of regulatory dendritic cells for organ transplantation. Study findings and constraints: Naive CD4+ and CD8+ repertoires were highly diverse; memory CD8+ was most oligoclonal.

Sorted subsets were CFSE-labeled and cultured approximately 5 days with allogeneic dendritic cells. The CDR3 contains 18 residues. Germline loops: CDR1 SGHAT, CDR2 FQNNGV. V shed 4 bases and J shed 4 bases, with 22 bases lying between them. This table comes from immunoSEQ multiplex PCR, and its TCRdb copy is limited to in-frame clones, with some not included. The data contain more than 9,000 clones, approximately 80% of them singletons. Concerning this clone itself: Its antigen is still unknown.

This TCR derives from a human donor in good health. The chain carries TRBV11-2 and TRBJ2-2; D may correspond to TRBD1 or TRBD2 (7 bases each). Sequenced: memory CD4+ T cells from blood cultured with dendritic cells. Subset indicated: CD45RO+ memory T cells. CDR3 loop: CASSSYGGGGWGTGELFF. CDR3 sequence (DNA): TGTGCCAGCAGCTCCTACGGGGGAGGGGGCTGGGGCACCGGGGAGCTGTTTTTT.